This TCR beta chain was identified during a study of blood T cell repertoires in COVID-19. Study in general: Donors in the United States, Italy and Spain gave samples during acute or convalescent COVID-19. T cells, B-cell-depleted T cells, or PBMCs provided the cDNA or gDNA that served as material.

In the authors' workflow: Reference gene primer amplification gave nucleated cell count estimates. Generated by immunoSEQ multiplex PCR, the TCRdb table keeps only in-frame clones and is missing some. The DNA gave D and trimming, while V, J and clone size come from that table. In the table there are tens of thousands of clones, roughly 84% of which are singletons. This CDR3 spans 15 amino acids. Unmatched junction bases numbered 7, after V lost 6 bases and J lost 0 bases. Germline V gives CDR1 MNHNY, CDR2 SVGAGI (reference sequence). This chain uses TRBV6-6 with TRBJ1-2; TRBD1 matches at 7 bases. The sequencing sample was made of peripheral blood. This receptor was obtained from a woman aged 55-70 years with acute or convalescent COVID-19. The chain's CDR3 is CASRPDRIANYGYTF. CDR3 coding DNA: TGTGCCAGCAGACCGGACAGGATAGCTAACTATGGCTACACCTTC.